One sample yielded the 16 T cell receptor beta chains listed below, sequenced in a study of shared T cell receptors in the human thymus listed by TCRdb under 2021. Receptor amplification or capture employed the immunoSEQ multiplex PCR assay. Sourced from immuneACCESS, this table was stored by TCRdb with only in-frame sequences that have V and J called. A share of the clones is absent; for the studies checked, an unresolved V gene accounts for under half, and the remainder has no known explanation. In this sample the table shows some 700,000 clones, around 87% of which occur a single time. Together, the top ten hold 0.0095% to 0.013% of the sample. The same specimen was also included in a second study, on human thymus T cells.

Sequencing was carried out using thymocytes. The receptors originated from a boy in the first two years of life with a congenital heart defect. Donor details come from another sample of the same person, matched by shared clones.

The chain is built from TRBV15 and TRBJ2-1, with TRBD1 matching over 10 bases. The CDR3 runs 15 residues. After removal of 3 bases from V and 2 bases from J, the junction contained 1 base not matched to a gene. From germline, CDR1 is LNHNV and CDR2 YYDKDF (reference sequence). CDR3 DNA: TGTGCCACCAGCAGGACAGGGGGCCCCTACAATGAGCAGTTCTTC. Translated: CATSRTGGPYNEQFF.

This clone was picked up a small number of times. The CDR3 loop is CASASPQYGYTF. The DNA of the CDR3 is TGTGCCAGCGCCAGCCCACAGTACGGCTACACCTTC. The chain links TRBV21-1 to TRBJ1-2; the table names TRBD1, a call not compared with the DNA. TRBV21-1 has pseudogene status. There are 12 residues in the CDR3.

The chain uses TRBV7-2 and TRBJ1-1; no clear D gene. The germline CDR1 and CDR2 sequences are SGHTA and FQGNSA. V lost 5 bases to trimming and J lost 8 bases, with 18 bases between them. The CDR3 is 14 amino acids. The CDR3 DNA reads TGTGCCAGCAGCCCGAAGGTGGGCCGTCCGGAAGCTTTCTTT. Amino acids: CASSPKVGRPEAFF.

The V and J genes are TRBV6-1 and TRBJ2-1, with TRBD2 matching over 7 bases. V lost 0 bases to trimming and J lost 9 bases; unmatched junction nucleotides: 20. The CDR3 spans 19 residues. Germline V gene lookup returns CDR1 MNHNS and CDR2 SASEGT. Written as DNA, the CDR3 is TGTGCCAGCAGTGAAGCGCTTCGGATCCGGGGGGAGGGCCGAGGTGAGCAGTTCTTC. Amino acids: CASSEALRIRGEGRGEQFF.

The DNA of the CDR3 is TGTGCCAGCAGTCCTCCGACAGGAGCTGGGGCCAACGTCCTGACTTTC. Translated: CASSPPTGAGANVLTF. This chain joins TRBV28 and TRBJ2-6; D may be TRBD1 (6 bases). Germline CDR1 reads MDHEN; CDR2 reads SYDVKM. V was trimmed by 5 bases and J by 2 bases, leaving 13 bases between them. The CDR3 covers 16 residues.

The count of this clone is one. The chain couples TRBV27 to TRBJ2-5; 9 bases align to TRBD1. Unmatched junction bases numbered 10, after V lost 8 bases and J lost 3 bases. The CDR3 spans 15 residues. Germline lookup yields CDR1 MNHEY and CDR2 SMNVEV (reference sequence). The CDR3 DNA reads as TGTGCCAGCGGCAACGGACAGGGGTGGGAAGAGACCCAGTACTTC. Translated: CASGNGQGWEETQYF.

The V and J genes are TRBV7-2 and TRBJ1-2; weak D call: TRBD1 (6 bases). The CDR3 spans 14 residues. Looked up from germline, CDR1 is SGHTA and CDR2 is FQGNSA. Trimming pared 5 bases from V and 2 bases from J, leaving 12 bases between. The CDR3, as DNA: TGTGCCAGCAGCCCGGGGACATCGAACTATGGCTACACCTTC. This gives the protein CASSPGTSNYGYTF.

The V call is TRBV4-1, the J call TRBJ1-1; 9 nucleotides match TRBD1. The CDR3 sequence is 17 residues long. Trimming removed 0 bases from V and 1 base from J; junction bases left unmatched: 6. Germline V lookup: CDR1 MGHRA, CDR2 YSYEKL. CDR3 residues: CASSQEDRGWWNTEAFF. The DNA of the CDR3 is TGCGCCAGCAGCCAAGAGGACAGGGGATGGTGGAACACTGAAGCTTTCTTT.

The V gene is TRBV7-3, the J gene TRBJ1-2, with 7 bases fitting TRBD1. Germline V gene lookup returns CDR1 SGHTA and CDR2 FQGTGA. This CDR3 is 14 amino acids long. With V trimmed by 5 bases and J by 6 bases, 9 bases remained unmatched. The CDR3 loop reads CASSPGTEFNGYTF. As DNA, the CDR3 is TGTGCCAGCAGCCCAGGGACAGAGTTCAATGGCTACACCTTC.

The V and J genes are TRBV18 and TRBJ1-1, with D tentatively TRBD1 (6 bases). CDR3 length: 14 residues. Trimming shortened V by 3 bases and J by 2 bases, and 10 bases separated the two germline ends. Germline-derived CDR1 and CDR2 are KGHSH and LQKENI. The CDR3 DNA sequence: TGTGCCAGCTCACCGCCGACAGGTAACACTGAAGCTTTCTTT. This encodes CASSPPTGNTEAFF.

The rearrangement joins TRBV7-9 to TRBJ2-7, with 7 bases aligning to TRBD1. The CDR3 totals 13 residues. Germline V lookup: CDR1 SEHNR, CDR2 FQNEAQ (reference sequence). V dropped 5 bases and J dropped 3; count of bases not matched to a gene: 4. Here the CDR3 reads CASSPSGGYEQYF. The CDR3 DNA sequence: TGTGCCAGCAGCCCCTCAGGGGGCTACGAGCAGTACTTC.

The rearrangement links TRBV25-1 to TRBJ1-5; 10 nucleotides match TRBD1. This CDR3 is 16 amino acids long. Germline lookup yields CDR1 MGHDK and CDR2 SYGVNS. V lost 3 bases and J lost 4; bases outside the gene matches: 6. CDR3 in amino acids: CASSDPGQGGNQPQHF. As DNA, the CDR3 is TGTGCCAGCAGTGACCCTGGACAGGGGGGAAATCAGCCCCAGCATTTT.

The chain joins TRBV5-1 to TRBJ1-3, with D perhaps matching TRBD1 (6 bases). The germline CDR1 and CDR2 sequences are SGHRS and YFSETQ. V was cut by 3 bases and J by 0 bases, with 7 bases left in between. The CDR3 has 14 residues. The CDR3 region has the DNA TGCGCCAGCAGCTCAGGGGTCTCTGGAAACACCATATATTTT. Amino acid sequence: CASSSGVSGNTIYF.

This clone turned up a few times. The V gene is TRBV10-3, the J gene TRBJ1-2; a possible D gene is TRBD1 (6 bases). Germline CDR1 ENHRY, CDR2 SYGVKD. The CDR3 sequence is 14 residues long. V was clipped by 5 bases and J by 4 bases, with 14 bases between them. In DNA, the CDR3 is TGTGCCATCAGTCGACCAGGGGAGGGCTATGGCTACACCTTC. This codes for CAISRPGEGYGYTF.

This rearrangement joins TRBV5-4 to TRBJ2-3, with 8 bases matching TRBD2. Germline trimming cut 3 bases from V and 2 bases from J; bases unmatched to any gene: 8. Germline V gives CDR1 SGHNT, CDR2 YYREEE (reference sequence). The CDR3 is 16 amino acids. The CDR3 nucleotides read TGTGCCAGCAGCTCGAAGGCTAGCGGGTCCACAGATACGCAGTATTTT. Encoded protein: CASSSKASGSTDTQYF.

The J gene is TRBJ1-4, the V gene TRBV6-5, with D tentatively TRBD1 (6 bases). Trimming took 4 bases from V and 8 from J, leaving 20 bases between them. Germline loops: CDR1 MNHEY, CDR2 SVGAGI. The length of the CDR3 is 16 residues. This chain's CDR3 is CASSFISRGVGEKLFF. The CDR3 nucleotides are TGTGCCAGCAGTTTTATTTCCAGGGGCGTGGGGGAAAAACTGTTTTTT.